These 4 T cell receptor beta chains were all obtained from the same sample, sequenced in a study of T-cell reconstitution after alpha-beta-depleted transplantation in children. The TCRbeta library incorporated unique molecular identifiers. TCRdb called the PCR reads again in MiXCR, with one record for every CDR3 protein. The sample records around 370,000 distinct CDR3 sequences, around 16% being singletons. The material was PBMCs, mostly from graft donor cells, obtained 360 days after TCRalphabeta/CD19-depleted stem cell transplant. The receptors come from a male patient under 10 years old who had a stem cell transplant for acute lymphoblastic leukemia, so the T cells may come from the graft donor.

This clonotype showed up many times. For the CDR3, the DNA is TGTGCCAGCAGCATCGCAGGGAACTATGGCTACACCTTC. Amino acids: CASSIAGNYGYTF. The gene calls are TRBV9 and TRBJ1-2; D is perhaps TRBD1 (5 bases). The length of the CDR3 is 13 residues. The V gene's germline CDR1 is SGDLS and CDR2 YYNGEE. The V end lost 4 bases, the J end lost 2 bases, and 9 bases lay between the germline ends.

The table lists this clonotype with a few counts. J is TRBJ1-5 and V is TRBV12-3 or TRBV12-4; TRBD1 might be the D (6 bases). The V end was cut by 3 bases, the J end by 5 bases, with 14 bases between. The CDR3 is made up of 15 amino acids. The CDR3 DNA reads TGTGCCAGCAGTTTCCAGGGGATATATTATCAGCCCCAGCATTTT. The encoded protein is CASSFQGIYYQPQHF.

The chain recombines TRBV12-3 or TRBV12-4 with TRBJ2-7; 10 positions match TRBD2. This CDR3 has 15 residues. V dropped 7 bases and J dropped 4; count of bases not matched to a gene: 10. The CDR3 here is CASTPGLAKCYEQYF. The CDR3 DNA sequence: TGTGCCAGCACCCCGGGACTAGCGAAATGTTACGAGCAGTACTTC.

V is TRBV3-1 and J is TRBJ2-7; TRBD1 might be the D (5 bases). V lost 0 bases and J 1 base, leaving 10 bases between the germline ends. CDR3 size: 15 residues. CDR1 and CDR2 from the germline V gene are LGHDT and YNNKEL (reference sequence). The CDR3 coding sequence is TGTGCCAGCAGCCAAGAAGGACACAAGTCCTACGAGCAGTACTTC. Translation gives CASSQEGHKSYEQYF.